Following are 32 T cell receptor beta chains from one sample sequenced in a study of T-cell reconstitution after alpha-beta-depleted transplantation in children (TCRdb year 2016). Read against the paper, the sample's treatment or condition label means: allogeneic hematopoietic cell transplantation with graft depleted of TCRalphabeta T cells and CD19 B cells. Libraries were constructed by PCR. The data were produced on an Illumina HiSeq 2500. Molecular barcoding was employed in the preparation of TCR libraries, with unique molecular identifiers being used to normalize TCRbeta repertoire quantification. TCRdb trimmed public reads at Q25 via fastp, called clones via MiXCR and kept in-frame beta chains. Rows matching on CDR3 protein sequence are summarized as one entry with the most common DNA and genes. The sample profile shows about a million distinct CDR3 sequences; roughly 31% of them were found once. The ten top clones hold about 28% of the sample.

The specimen was PBMCs, mostly from graft donor cells, collected 360 days after TCRalphabeta/CD19-depleted stem cell transplant. These receptors all stem from a boy less than two years old who had a stem cell transplant for SCID, so the T cells may come from the graft donor.

The rearrangement links TRBV5-1 to TRBJ1-1; TRBD1 agrees at 8 bases. The length of the CDR3 is 17 residues. V trimming: 3 bases; J trimming: 0 bases; junction bases outside the gene matches: 10. Germline CDR1 SGHRS, CDR2 YFSETQ. CDR3 in DNA: TGCGCCAGCAGCTATGCAGGGGGCCTTGGACTGAACACTGAAGCTTTCTTT. It is translated as CASSYAGGLGLNTEAFF.

The sample holds a few counts of this clonotype. V and J are TRBV10-3 and TRBJ2-1; D might be TRBD1 or TRBD2, each matching 5 bases. The V end lost 8 bases, the J end lost 7 bases, and 18 bases lay between the germline ends. Germline lookup yields CDR1 ENHRY and CDR2 SYGVKD. The CDR3 loop spans 14 amino acids. The CDR3 region is CAISVLVKGNEQFF. In DNA form, the CDR3 reads TGTGCCATCTCGGTACTAGTCAAGGGGAATGAGCAGTTCTTC.

This chain uses TRBV3-1 with TRBJ2-7; no firm D call. Trimming removed 1 base at V and 6 bases at J, with 13 bases between. Germline V gene data show CDR1 as LGHDT and CDR2 as YNNKEL (reference sequence). This CDR3 spans 14 amino acids. CDR3 sequence (DNA): TGTGCCAGCAGCCAAGCCAGATCGGTCGGCGAGCAGTACTTC. This encodes CASSQARSVGEQYF.

In its sample, this clonotype was seen a few times. V and J are TRBV4-2 and TRBJ1-1, with 8 bases matching TRBD1. The CDR3 covers 16 residues. Looked up from germline, CDR1 is LGHNA and CDR2 is YNFKEQ. With 4 bases clipped from V and 4 bases from J, the junction kept 11 bases outside the gene matches. CDR3: CASSRTSDRGRTEAFF. Here the CDR3 DNA reads TGTGCCAGCAGCCGAACCTCCGACAGGGGTCGCACTGAAGCTTTCTTT.

In this sample, this clonotype turned up many times. V usage is TRBV20-1 and J usage is TRBJ1-5, with D unclear. The CDR3 consists of 12 residues. V gave up 1 base and J gave up 2 bases, with 3 bases separating them. In germline, CDR1 is DFQATT, CDR2 SNEGSKA (reference sequence). In DNA form, the CDR3 reads TGCAGTGCTAGAGGGGGCAATCAGCCCCAGCATTTT. Translated, it gives CSARGGNQPQHF.

The chain recombines TRBV28 with TRBJ2-7; 8 nucleotides line up with TRBD1. With 7 bases clipped from V and 3 bases from J, the junction kept 5 bases outside the gene matches. This CDR3 spans 13 amino acids. Looked up from germline, CDR1 is MDHEN and CDR2 is SYDVKM. CDR3 residues: CASTSGGVYEQYF. In DNA form, the CDR3 reads TGTGCCAGCACCTCAGGGGGCGTCTACGAGCAGTACTTC. Based on the CDR3 plus reference TRBV28 and TRBJ2-7, the full variable domain is DVKVTQSSRYLVKRTGEKVFLECVQDMDHENMFWYRQDPGLGLRLIYFSYDVKMKEKGDIPEGYSVSREKKERFSLILESASTNQTSMYLCASTSGGVYEQYFGPGTRLTVT.

In its sample, this clonotype was seen a few times. The J gene is TRBJ2-3, the V gene TRBV25-1, with a possible D match to TRBD1 (5 bases). Germline V gives CDR1 MGHDK, CDR2 SYGVNS. V was pared by 6 bases and J by 5 bases, with 15 bases between. The CDR3 is made up of 14 amino acids. CDR3 in DNA: TGTGCCAGCAGGAAGGGGATACGCGAAGATACGCAGTATTTT. Translated: CASRKGIREDTQYF.

The rearrangement links TRBV5-1 to TRBJ2-7; 10 nucleotides match TRBD2. Germline lookup yields CDR1 SGHRS and CDR2 YFSETQ. V lost 0 bases to trimming and J lost 4 bases; unmatched junction nucleotides: 4. The CDR3 contains 15 residues. CDR3 in DNA: TGCGCCAGCAGCTTGGAACTAGCGGGGAGGTACGAGCAGTACTTC. Amino acids: CASSLELAGRYEQYF. Using reference TRBV5-1 and TRBJ2-7 for the parts outside the CDR3, the full variable domain is KAGVTQTPRYLIKTRGQQVTLSCSPISGHRSVSWYQQTPGQGLQFLFEYFSETQRNKGNFPGRFSGRQFSNSRSEMNVSTLELGDSALYLCASSLELAGRYEQYFGPGTRLTVT.

The rearrangement links TRBV20-1 to TRBJ2-5; D is unclear. The CDR3 sequence is 12 residues long. CDR1 is DFQATT and CDR2 is SNEGSKA in the germline V gene (reference sequence). Between the trimmed V and J ends, which lost 3 bases and 0 bases, there was a span of 5 bases. DNA of the CDR3: TGCAGTGCTAGGGCCTACCAAGAGACCCAGTACTTC. The encoded protein is CSARAYQETQYF.

This clonotype was seen only a few times. The chain has TRBV5-1 and TRBJ2-3; D is undetermined. Trimming took off 1 base at V and 6 bases at J, with 9 bases between the two ends. The length of the CDR3 is 13 residues. CDR1 and CDR2 (germline): SGHRS, YFSETQ. CDR3: CASSLYQSDTQYF. The CDR3 nucleotides read TGCGCCAGCAGCTTGTACCAATCGGATACGCAGTATTTT.

The chain recombines TRBV18 with TRBJ2-1; TRBD2 matches 7 bases. The length of the CDR3 is 13 residues. Germline-derived CDR1 and CDR2 are KGHSH and LQKENI. V shed 8 bases, J shed 5 bases, and the junction held 6 bases outside the gene matches. CDR3 amino acids: CASSPGTNNEQFF. DNA of the CDR3: TGTGCCAGCAGCCCGGGGACTAACAATGAGCAGTTCTTC.

The table lists this clonotype with a few counts. The DNA of the CDR3 is TGTGCCACCAGCGGAAGAGTGGACAACACTGAAGCTTTCTTT. Translation: CATSGRVDNTEAFF. V is TRBV15 and J is TRBJ1-1; D is uncertain. CDR1 LNHNV and CDR2 YYDKDF come from the germline V gene (reference sequence). The CDR3 length is 14 residues. V was trimmed by 5 bases and J by 2 bases, leaving 12 bases between them.

This chain connects TRBV3-1 to TRBJ2-7; TRBD1 might be the D (6 bases). The V and J ends lost 1 base and 5 bases respectively, with 18 bases between them. Per germline, CDR1 LGHDT and CDR2 YNNKEL (reference sequence). This CDR3 has 16 amino acids. The CDR3 is CASSQAPYRAPHEQYF. The DNA for the CDR3 is TGTGCCAGCAGCCAAGCCCCCTACAGGGCACCCCACGAGCAGTACTTC.

The rearrangement uses TRBV20-1 and TRBJ1-4, with D maybe TRBD1 (5 bases). The V gene lost 5 bases and the J gene lost 10 bases, with 23 bases spanning the gap. The CDR3 has 15 residues. Germline V gene lookup returns CDR1 DFQATT and CDR2 SNEGSKA (reference sequence). The CDR3 DNA reads TGCAGTGCTTCCCACCTCGCACCACGTACAGGAAAACTGTTTTTT. Its translation: CSASHLAPRTGKLFF.

Ten or more counts support this clonotype. The V and J genes are TRBV5-1 and TRBJ1-5; weak D call: TRBD1 (6 bases). Trimming removed 2 bases from V and 2 bases from J, with 11 bases in between. There are 15 residues in the CDR3. Germline lookup yields CDR1 SGHRS and CDR2 YFSETQ. The CDR3 nucleotides are TGCGCCAGCAGCTTACAGGGCGGAGGCAATCAGCCCCAGCATTTT. The encoded protein is CASSLQGGGNQPQHF. The full variable domain, with the rest looked up from reference TRBV5-1 and TRBJ1-5, is KAGVTQTPRYLIKTRGQQVTLSCSPISGHRSVSWYQQTPGQGLQFLFEYFSETQRNKGNFPGRFSGRQFSNSRSEMNVSTLELGDSALYLCASSLQGGGNQPQHFGDGTRLSIL.

This clonotype turned up a few times. This chain links TRBV4-3 with TRBJ2-5, with D tentatively TRBD1 (6 bases). This CDR3 is 17 amino acids long. Germline loops: CDR1 LGHNA, CDR2 YSLEER. The germline V and J ends were trimmed by 0 bases and 5 bases, with 19 bases remaining between them. CDR3 in DNA: TGCGCCAGCAGCCAAGATTGGTTGGCAGGGGACGGGGAGACCCAGTACTTC. Amino acids: CASSQDWLAGDGETQYF.

In this sample, this clonotype turned up a few times. The rearrangement uses TRBV10-3 and TRBJ2-3; D possibly uses TRBD1 or TRBD2 (5 bases each). V was clipped by 6 bases and J by 6 bases, with 10 bases between them. The CDR3 is 12 residues long. CDR1 is ENHRY, CDR2 SYGVKD, per germline. CDR3 loop: CAISQGPDTQYF. The CDR3 region has the DNA TGTGCCATCAGCCAGGGACCGGATACGCAGTATTTT.

The V and J genes are TRBV27 and TRBJ2-1, with TRBD2 matching over 8 bases. V lost 4 bases, J lost 7 bases, and 6 bases stayed unmatched. This CDR3 contains 14 residues. Per germline, CDR1 MNHEY and CDR2 SMNVEV (reference sequence). In DNA, the CDR3 is TGTGCCAGCAGTTCGACTAGCGAGGCGAATGAGCAGTTCTTC. Its translation is CASSSTSEANEQFF.

The gene calls are TRBV29-1 and TRBJ1-1; D unclear. Looked up from germline, CDR1 is SQVTM and CDR2 is ANQGSEA. V lost 6 bases and J lost 1, with 12 bases in between. The CDR3 runs to 13 residues. The CDR3 here is CSVRRTANTEAFF. CDR3 coding DNA: TGCAGCGTCAGACGGACGGCGAACACTGAAGCTTTCTTT. Using reference TRBV29-1 and TRBJ1-1 for the parts outside the CDR3, the full variable domain is SAVISQKPSRDICQRGTSLTIQCQVDSQVTMMFWYRQQPGQSLTLIATANQGSEATYESGFVIDKFPISRPNLTFSTLTVSNMSPEDSSIYLCSVRRTANTEAFFGQGTRLTVV.

The chain carries TRBV11-2 and TRBJ2-5; 9 bases fit TRBD1. Losses at the gene ends were 5 bases for V and 5 bases for J; bases not matched to a gene: 21. The CDR3 totals 19 residues. Germline V gene sequence: CDR1 SGHAT, CDR2 FQNNGV. CDR3 amino acids: CASSLRYLLGDRDEETQYF. The CDR3 DNA sequence: TGTGCCAGCAGCCTACGATACCTACTCGGGGACAGGGATGAGGAGACCCAGTACTTC.

This clonotype has just a few counts. The CDR3 reads CASSQAPTGENTGELFF. In DNA form, the CDR3 reads TGCGCCAGCAGCCAGGCACCGACAGGGGAGAACACCGGGGAGCTGTTTTTT. V and J are TRBV5-1 and TRBJ2-2, with TRBD1 identical over 8 bases. The ends lost 4 bases at V and 1 base at J; junction bases unmatched: 9. Germline V gene data show CDR1 as SGHRS and CDR2 as YFSETQ. The CDR3 contains 17 residues.

The CDR3 protein is CASSQDYPSTDTQYF. DNA of the CDR3: TGTGCCAGCAGCCAAGATTACCCTAGCACAGATACGCAGTATTTT. The rearrangement uses TRBV4-2 and TRBJ2-3, with D uncertain. CDR3 length: 15 residues. CDR1 and CDR2 from the germline V gene are LGHNA and YNFKEQ. Trimming stripped 0 bases from V and 0 bases from J, with 7 bases between.

Note on this clonotype: A much bigger clone sits one base away, suggesting this may be a read error. The chain uses TRBV7-2 and TRBJ2-7; D is unresolved. V lost 2 bases to trimming and J lost 7 bases, with 12 bases between them. The CDR3 covers 13 residues. Germline V gene lookup returns CDR1 SGHTA and CDR2 FQGNSA. The CDR3 sequence: CASSLLDLREQYF. CDR3 nucleotide sequence: TGTGCCAGCAGCTTATTGGATCTAAGGGAGCAGTACTTC.

This clonotype was seen only a few times. The rearrangement uses TRBV7-9 and TRBJ2-5; the D is unclear. CDR1 and CDR2 (germline): SEHNR, FQNEAQ (reference sequence). The CDR3 has 15 residues. Between the trimmed V and J ends, which lost 1 base and 3 bases, there was a span of 12 bases. CDR3 DNA: TGTGCCAGCAGCTTAGGACGTCCGCCTGAAGAGACCCAGTACTTC. It encodes CASSLGRPPEETQYF.

The V call is TRBV28, the J call TRBJ1-2, with 8 bases identical to TRBD1. Trimming removed 6 bases from V and 7 bases from J; junction bases left unmatched: 7. The CDR3 totals 13 residues. CDR1 MDHEN and CDR2 SYDVKM come from the germline V gene. The DNA for the CDR3 is TGTGCCAGCAGATCAACAGGGGGTCGTGGCTACACCTTC. It is translated as CASRSTGGRGYTF.

This clonotype has a handful of counts. This chain uses TRBV25-1 with TRBJ2-7, with 11 bases aligning to TRBD1. The length of the CDR3 is 17 residues. Germline CDR1 reads MGHDK; CDR2 reads SYGVNS. After removal of 3 bases from V and 2 bases from J, the junction contained 9 bases not matched to a gene. CDR3 nucleotides: TGTGCCAGCAGTGAGTTACCTGGGACAGGGGGACCCTACGAGCAGTACTTC. Protein: CASSELPGTGGPYEQYF.

The CDR3 DNA follows: TGTGCCAGCACTCCGACAGGGGTAAACACCGGGGAGCTGTTTTTT. Translated, it gives CASTPTGVNTGELFF. The rearrangement links TRBV6-2 or TRBV6-3 to TRBJ2-2; 8 bases are a match to TRBD1. The CDR3 is 15 residues long. Germline CDR1 MNHEY, CDR2 SVGEGT. The J segment lost 2 bases and the V segment lost 7 bases, leaving 6 bases of the junction unmatched.

This clonotype was counted a few times. The CDR3 protein is CASSLVLAGGNNEQFF. In nucleotides, the CDR3 is TGTGCCAGCAGCTTAGTACTAGCGGGGGGTAACAATGAGCAGTTCTTC. The gene calls are TRBV7-6 and TRBJ2-1, with 12 bases matching TRBD2. In germline, CDR1 is SGHVS, CDR2 FNYEAQ. The CDR3 contains 16 residues. With 1 base clipped from V and 5 bases from J, the junction kept 3 bases outside the gene matches.

This clonotype was picked up a small number of times. V usage is TRBV7-3 and J usage is TRBJ1-1; no reliable D call. The V gene lost 3 bases and the J gene lost 3 bases, with 14 bases spanning the gap. The CDR3 consists of 15 residues. The germline V gene has CDR1 SGHTA and CDR2 FQGTGA. The CDR3 spells CASSFIKFRDTEAFF. Here the CDR3 DNA reads TGTGCCAGCAGCTTCATAAAATTTAGGGACACTGAAGCTTTCTTT.

This clonotype was found a few times. The gene calls are TRBV29-1 and TRBJ2-1, with TRBD2 identical over 8 bases. There are 12 residues in the CDR3. V gave up 5 bases and J gave up 3 bases; unmatched junction bases: 0. The germline V gene has CDR1 SQVTM and CDR2 ANQGSEA. For the CDR3, the DNA is TGCAGCGTTCGGGGGGGCTACAATGAGCAGTTCTTC. Amino acid sequence: CSVRGGYNEQFF.

The sample holds a few counts of this clonotype. The chain employs TRBV5-1 and TRBJ2-1, with D unresolved. CDR3 length equals 13 residues. Trimming pared 4 bases from V and 7 bases from J, leaving 12 bases between. CDR1 is SGHRS, CDR2 YFSETQ, per germline. The CDR3 coding sequence is TGCGCCAGCAGCCTCTCCTACCCTAATGAGCAGTTCTTC. Translation: CASSLSYPNEQFF.

The J gene is TRBJ2-1, the V gene TRBV7-2, with D tentatively TRBD2 (6 bases). The CDR3 has 15 amino acids. The ends were cut back, 6 bases at V and 6 bases at J, with 18 bases in the middle. Germline assignment: CDR1 SGHTA and CDR2 FQGNSA. The CDR3 nucleotides read TGTGCCAGCAGTTACCGTACCGTTAGCGGCAATGAGCAGTTCTTC. Translated, it gives CASSYRTVSGNEQFF.